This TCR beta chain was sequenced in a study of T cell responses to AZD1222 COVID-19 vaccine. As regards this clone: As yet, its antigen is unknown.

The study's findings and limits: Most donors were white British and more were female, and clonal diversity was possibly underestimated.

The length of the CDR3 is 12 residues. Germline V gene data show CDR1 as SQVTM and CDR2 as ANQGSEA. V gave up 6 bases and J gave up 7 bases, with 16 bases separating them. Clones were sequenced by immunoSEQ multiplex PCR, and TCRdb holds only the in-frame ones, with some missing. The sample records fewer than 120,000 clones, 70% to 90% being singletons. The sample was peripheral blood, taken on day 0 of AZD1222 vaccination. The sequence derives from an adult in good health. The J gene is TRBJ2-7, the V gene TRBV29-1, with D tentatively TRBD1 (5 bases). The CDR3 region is CSVDNGRREQYF. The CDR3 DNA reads TGCAGCGTGGACAATGGCCGTCGGGAGCAGTACTTC.